These 17 T cell receptor beta chains originate from one sample sequenced in a study of blood T cell repertoires in COVID-19. The repertoire was sequenced with immunoSEQ multiplex PCR; TCRdb's copy has only in-frame clones and lacks some. The table includes about 23,000 clones, 75% to 95% detected once. Sequenced material: peripheral blood. Receptor source: a human donor in a cohort sampled during active COVID-19.

The chain combines TRBV19 with TRBJ1-4; tentative D call: TRBD1 (6 bases). The length of the CDR3 is 16 residues. V was cut by 6 bases and J by 2 bases, with 16 bases left in between. Germline V CDR1 and CDR2: LNHDA, SQIVND (reference sequence). The CDR3 here is CASRGVRGSTNEKLFF. In DNA, the CDR3 is TGTGCCAGTAGAGGTGTCAGGGGATCGACTAATGAAAAACTGTTTTTT. The variable domain in full, with the rest retrieved from reference TRBV19 and TRBJ1-4, is DGGITQSPKYLFRKEGQNVTLSCEQNLNHDAMYWYRQDPGQGLRLIYYSQIVNDFQKGDIAEGYSVSREKKESFPLTVTSAQKNPTAFYLCASRGVRGSTNEKLFFGSGTQLSVL.

This sequence joins TRBV6-4 and TRBJ1-1, with 7 bases that match TRBD1. V shed 5 bases and J 0 bases; nucleotides not matched to a gene: 3. The CDR3 contains 14 residues. From germline, CDR1 is MRHNA and CDR2 SNTAGT. The CDR3 region is CASSRDSLNTEAFF. CDR3 nucleotides: TGTGCCAGCAGTAGGGACAGTTTGAACACTGAAGCTTTCTTT.

The rearrangement links TRBV19 to TRBJ2-4; TRBD2 aligns across 8 bases. V lost 3 bases, J lost 0 bases, and 4 bases stayed unmatched. Looked up from germline, CDR1 is LNHDA and CDR2 is SQIVND (reference sequence). This CDR3 contains 16 residues. The CDR3 loop is CASSIGGDLAKNIQYF. CDR3 nucleotides: TGTGCCAGTAGTATCGGGGGGGACCTAGCCAAAAACATTCAGTACTTC.

This clone has only a few counts. The chain links TRBV4-2 to TRBJ1-5; maybe TRBD1 (5 bases). From germline, CDR1 is LGHNA and CDR2 YNFKEQ. The CDR3 totals 17 residues. Trimming removed 0 bases at V and 4 bases at J, with 16 bases between. CDR3 bases: TGTGCCAGCAGCCAAGACGTCGGCACAGGCGCAAATCAGCCCCAGCATTTT. Protein sequence: CASSQDVGTGANQPQHF.

The chain couples TRBV4-3 to TRBJ1-5; D is perhaps TRBD1 (5 bases). This CDR3 comprises 16 residues. V lost 0 bases and J 3 bases, leaving 12 bases between the germline ends. CDR1 LGHNA and CDR2 YSLEER come from the germline V gene. CDR3 DNA sequence: TGCGCCAGCAGCCAAGAATACAGGACCTCCAATCAGCCCCAGCATTTT. It yields the protein CASSQEYRTSNQPQHF.

This chain links TRBV7-9 with TRBJ1-1, with 7 bases lining up with TRBD1. The junction had 3 bases not matched to a gene; V was cut back by 4 bases and J by 1 base. CDR3 length: 14 amino acids. Germline V lookup: CDR1 SEHNR, CDR2 FQNEAQ (reference sequence). In nucleotides, the CDR3 is TGTGCCAGCAGCTCTTACAGGGGGAACACTGAAGCTTTCTTT. This sequence encodes CASSSYRGNTEAFF.

The chain recombines TRBV11-3 with TRBJ1-4; possible D gene TRBD1, 6 bases. Trimming stripped 3 bases from V and 5 bases from J, with 13 bases between. This CDR3 region has 15 residues. The germline V gene encodes CDR1 SGHNT and CDR2 YENEEA. The CDR3 loop reads CASSFGTGTNEKLFF. In nucleotides, the CDR3 is TGTGCCAGCAGCTTTGGGACCGGGACAAATGAAAAACTGTTTTTT.

In DNA form, the CDR3 reads TGTGCCAGCAGCCAGGGACTAGCGGGGGCCCTAGCCAAAAACATTCAGTACTTC. Protein product: CASSQGLAGALAKNIQYF. The rearrangement links TRBV4-2 to TRBJ2-4; the match to TRBD2 covers 14 bases. Germline V gene sequence: CDR1 LGHNA, CDR2 YNFKEQ. The CDR3 totals 18 residues. The V and J ends lost 3 bases and 0 bases, in that order; junction bases with no gene match: 4.

The J gene is TRBJ1-5, the V gene TRBV25-1, with D perhaps TRBD1 (6 bases). The germline gives CDR1 MGHDK, CDR2 SYGVNS. With 4 bases removed from V and 5 bases from J, the gap between germline ends came to 6 bases. CDR3 length: 12 residues. DNA for the CDR3: TGTGCCAGCAGTGGACAGGATCAGCCCCAGCATTTT. It yields the protein CASSGQDQPQHF.

The chain employs TRBV19 and TRBJ2-5; 9 nucleotides match TRBD1. CDR3 length equals 14 residues. J was trimmed by 5 bases and V by 9 bases; bases with no gene match: 10. CDR1 and CDR2 (germline): LNHDA, SQIVND (reference sequence). The DNA for the CDR3 is TGTGCCAGCTCACAGGGGGCAACCGCGGAGACCCAGTACTTC. This encodes CASSQGATAETQYF.

V and J are TRBV6-5 and TRBJ1-6; D remains unclear. Trimming removed 0 bases from V and 9 bases from J, with 3 bases in between. The CDR3 has 12 amino acids. CDR1 is MNHEY, CDR2 SVGAGI, per germline. CDR3 in DNA: TGTGCCAGCAGTTACTCGGCTTCACCCCTCCACTTT. Translation: CASSYSASPLHF.

Only one count was recorded for this clone. The CDR3 protein is CASRSGGGTDTQYF. The CDR3 nucleotides read TGCGCCAGCAGAAGCGGGGGGGGCACAGATACGCAGTATTTT. The rearrangement links TRBV10-1 to TRBJ2-3; 10 bases line up with TRBD2. The CDR3 is 14 amino acids. The V gene's germline CDR1 is WNHNN and CDR2 SYGVQD (reference sequence). Unmatched junction bases numbered 1, after V lost 6 bases and J lost 1 base.

The chain uses TRBV5-1 and TRBJ1-1, with unresolved D. From germline, CDR1 is SGHRS and CDR2 YFSETQ. There are 20 residues in the CDR3. V lost 4 bases and J 8 bases, leaving 36 bases between the germline ends. CDR3 residues: CASSREPSTRTRGTRVEAFF. The CDR3 nucleotides are TGCGCCAGCAGCCGAGAACCCTCCACGCGAACGCGTGGCACGAGGGTAGAAGCTTTCTTT.

Within the sample, this clone is medium-sized. This chain links TRBV6-6 with TRBJ1-1, with TRBD1 matching over 9 bases. With 8 bases clipped from V and 0 bases from J, the junction kept 7 bases outside the gene matches. Germline loops: CDR1 MNHNY, CDR2 SVGAGI (reference sequence). The CDR3 length is 15 residues. The CDR3 loop is CASVTGQGLNTEAFF. Written as DNA, the CDR3 is TGTGCCAGCGTAACGGGACAGGGCTTGAACACTGAAGCTTTCTTT.

The V gene is TRBV5-5, the J gene TRBJ1-4; tentative D call: TRBD1 (5 bases). The V end was cut by 4 bases, the J end by 7 bases, with 20 bases between. Germline-derived CDR1 and CDR2 are SGHKS and YYEKEE (reference sequence). CDR3 length equals 16 residues. CDR3 nucleotide sequence: TGTGCCAGCAGCGTAACTGAACAGGTTCTGGCTGAAAAACTGTTTTTT. Translation gives CASSVTEQVLAEKLFF.

CDR3 amino acids: CATARRGIPRHGYTF. The DNA of the CDR3 is TGTGCCACCGCTCGCAGGGGAATACCCCGTCATGGCTACACCTTC. V gene TRBV13 combines with J gene TRBJ1-2; D is perhaps TRBD1 (6 bases). The CDR3 covers 15 residues. CDR1 is PRHDT and CDR2 is FYEKMQ in the germline V gene (reference sequence). V gave up 10 bases and J gave up 6 bases, with 24 bases separating them.

The J gene is TRBJ2-7, the V gene TRBV4-1; TRBD1 is a possible D gene (6 bases). Trimming removed 4 bases from V and 2 bases from J, with 15 bases in between. The V gene's germline CDR1 is MGHRA and CDR2 YSYEKL. This CDR3 is 15 amino acids long. CDR3 in DNA: TGCGCCAGCAGCCTCACGGAACCAGGGGCCTACGAGCAGTACTTC. Translating gives CASSLTEPGAYEQYF.